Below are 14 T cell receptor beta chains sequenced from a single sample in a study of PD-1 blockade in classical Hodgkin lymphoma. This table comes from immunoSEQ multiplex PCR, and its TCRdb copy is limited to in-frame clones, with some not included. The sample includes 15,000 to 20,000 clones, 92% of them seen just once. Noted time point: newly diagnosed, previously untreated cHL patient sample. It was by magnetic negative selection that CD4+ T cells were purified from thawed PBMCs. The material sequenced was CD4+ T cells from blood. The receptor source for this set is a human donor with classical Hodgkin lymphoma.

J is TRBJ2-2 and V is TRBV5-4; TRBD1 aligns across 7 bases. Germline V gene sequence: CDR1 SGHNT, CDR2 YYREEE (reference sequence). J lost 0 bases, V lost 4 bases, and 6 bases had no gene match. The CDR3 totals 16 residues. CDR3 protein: CASSRQGRANTGELFF. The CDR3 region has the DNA TGTGCCAGCAGCAGACAGGGAAGAGCGAACACCGGGGAGCTGTTTTTT.

CDR3 amino acids: CASSLGPGTATYEQYF. As DNA, the CDR3 is TGCGCCAGCAGCTTGGGCCCCGGAACCGCCACCTACGAGCAGTACTTC. The V and J genes are TRBV5-1 and TRBJ2-7, with D unresolved. The CDR3 runs to 16 residues. The ends were cut back, 0 bases at V and 2 bases at J, with 15 bases in the middle. Germline lookup yields CDR1 SGHRS and CDR2 YFSETQ.

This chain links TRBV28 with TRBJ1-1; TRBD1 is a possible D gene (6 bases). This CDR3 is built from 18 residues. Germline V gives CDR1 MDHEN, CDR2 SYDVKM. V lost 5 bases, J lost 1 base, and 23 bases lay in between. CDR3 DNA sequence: TGTGCCAGCAGTCCTACCCGATTCCCGACAGGCAGGAACACTGAAGCTTTCTTT. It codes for CASSPTRFPTGRNTEAFF.

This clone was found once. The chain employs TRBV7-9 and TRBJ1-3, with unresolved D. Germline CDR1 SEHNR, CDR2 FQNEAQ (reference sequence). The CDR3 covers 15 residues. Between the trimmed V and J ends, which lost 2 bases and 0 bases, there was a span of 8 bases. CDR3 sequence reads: CASSLSVSSGNTIYF. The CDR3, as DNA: TGTGCCAGCAGCTTATCGGTCAGCTCTGGAAACACCATATATTTT. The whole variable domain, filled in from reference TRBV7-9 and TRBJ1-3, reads DTGVSQNPRHKITKRGQNVTFRCDPISEHNRLYWYRQTLGQGPEFLTYFQNEAQLEKSRLLSDRFSAERPKGSFSTLEIQRTEQGDSAMYLCASSLSVSSGNTIYFGEGSWLTVV.

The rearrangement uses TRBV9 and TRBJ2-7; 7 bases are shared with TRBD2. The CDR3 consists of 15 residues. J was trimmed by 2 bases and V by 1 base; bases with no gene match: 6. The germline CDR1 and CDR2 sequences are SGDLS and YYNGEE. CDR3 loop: CASSVQVGGTYEQYF. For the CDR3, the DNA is TGTGCCAGCAGCGTACAAGTGGGAGGGACCTACGAGCAGTACTTC.

Here the CDR3 DNA reads TGCGCCAGCAGGGCGGACCCTTCCAAAAACATTCAGTACTTC. Amino acids: CASRADPSKNIQYF. This chain connects TRBV5-1 to TRBJ2-4; the D is unclear. CDR1 and CDR2 (germline): SGHRS, YFSETQ. The CDR3 is 14 residues long. V shed 5 bases and J shed 2 bases, with 11 bases lying between them.

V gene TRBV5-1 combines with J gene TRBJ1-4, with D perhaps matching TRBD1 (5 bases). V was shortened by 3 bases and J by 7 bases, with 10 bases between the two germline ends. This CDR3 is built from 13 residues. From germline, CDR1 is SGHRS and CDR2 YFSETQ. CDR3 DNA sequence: TGCGCCAGCAGCTACTCAGGGACTGAAAAACTGTTTTTT. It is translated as CASSYSGTEKLFF.

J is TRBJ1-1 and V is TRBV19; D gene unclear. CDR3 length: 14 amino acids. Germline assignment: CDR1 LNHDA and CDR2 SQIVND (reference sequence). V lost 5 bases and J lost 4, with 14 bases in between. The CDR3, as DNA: TGTGCCAGTAGTTTGGATCGCTGGACCACTGAAGCTTTCTTT. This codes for CASSLDRWTTEAFF. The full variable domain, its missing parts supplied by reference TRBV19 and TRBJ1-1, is DGGITQSPKYLFRKEGQNVTLSCEQNLNHDAMYWYRQDPGQGLRLIYYSQIVNDFQKGDIAEGYSVSREKKESFPLTVTSAQKNPTAFYLCASSLDRWTTEAFFGQGTRLTVV.

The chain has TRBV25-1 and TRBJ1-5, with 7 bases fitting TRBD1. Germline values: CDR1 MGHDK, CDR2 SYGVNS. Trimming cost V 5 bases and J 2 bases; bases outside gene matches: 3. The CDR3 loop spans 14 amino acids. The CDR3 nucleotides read TGTGCCAGCAGTAACGACAGGGGCAATCAGCCCCAGCATTTT. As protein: CASSNDRGNQPQHF.

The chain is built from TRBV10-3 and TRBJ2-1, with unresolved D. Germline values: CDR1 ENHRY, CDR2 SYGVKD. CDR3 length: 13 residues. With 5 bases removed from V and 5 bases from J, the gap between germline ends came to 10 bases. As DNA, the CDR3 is TGTGCCATCAGTTCCCACTTGGACAATGAGCAGTTCTTC. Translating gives CAISSHLDNEQFF.

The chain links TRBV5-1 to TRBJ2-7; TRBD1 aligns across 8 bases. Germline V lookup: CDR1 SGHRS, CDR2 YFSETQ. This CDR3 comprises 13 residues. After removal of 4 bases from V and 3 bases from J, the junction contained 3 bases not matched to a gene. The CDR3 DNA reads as TGCGCCAGCAGCCTGGGACAGGACTACGAGCAGTACTTC. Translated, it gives CASSLGQDYEQYF.

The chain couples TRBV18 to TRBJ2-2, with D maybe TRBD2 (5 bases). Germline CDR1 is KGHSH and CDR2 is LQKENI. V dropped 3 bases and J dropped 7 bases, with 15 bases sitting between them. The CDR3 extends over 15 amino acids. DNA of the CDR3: TGTGCCAGCTCACCGCCTATCGGGAATTACGGGGAGCTGTTTTTT. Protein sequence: CASSPPIGNYGELFF.

The CDR3 region is CASSSQDTQYF. CDR3 DNA sequence: TGCGCCAGCAGCTCACAAGATACGCAGTATTTT. The rearrangement uses TRBV5-1 and TRBJ2-3; D ambiguous. Trimming left V 3 bases short and J 5 bases short, with 4 bases between. CDR3 size: 11 residues. Germline CDR1 reads SGHRS; CDR2 reads YFSETQ. The complete variable domain, with remaining parts taken from reference TRBV5-1 and TRBJ2-3, reads KAGVTQTPRYLIKTRGQQVTLSCSPISGHRSVSWYQQTPGQGLQFLFEYFSETQRNKGNFPGRFSGRQFSNSRSEMNVSTLELGDSALYLCASSSQDTQYFGPGTRLTVL.

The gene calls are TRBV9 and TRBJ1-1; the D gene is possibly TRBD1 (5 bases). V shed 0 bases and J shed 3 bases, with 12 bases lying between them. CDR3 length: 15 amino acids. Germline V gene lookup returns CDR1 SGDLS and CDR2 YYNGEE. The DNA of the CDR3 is TGTGCCAGCAGCGTAGCAATCGGAGGGGACACTGAAGCTTTCTTT. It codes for CASSVAIGGDTEAFF.